This T cell receptor beta chain was documented in a study of blood T cell repertoires in COVID-19. Study-level information: COVID-19 samples collected from the United States, Italy and Spain covered acute and convalescent phases.

Trimming took 5 bases from V and 3 from J; bases not matched to a gene: 12. There are 16 residues in the CDR3. Germline CDR1 and CDR2: KGHSH and LQKENI. Under the authors' procedure: Amplified reference gene primers provided the basis for estimating nucleated cell counts. This table comes from immunoSEQ multiplex PCR, and its TCRdb copy is limited to in-frame clones, with some not included. Clonal size and the V and J genes are those of that table, whereas D and trimming came from the DNA. The table includes approximately 240,000 clones, around 90% detected once. Sequencing was performed on PBMCs or T cells enriched from blood (not recorded which). This clonotype was obtained from a woman younger than 45 with acute COVID-19. This rearrangement joins TRBV18 to TRBJ1-1; TRBD1 agrees at 7 bases. As DNA, the CDR3 is TGTGCCAGCTCAGGGGGACAGAAAGGAAGGTACACTGAAGCTTTCTTT. This codes for CASSGGQKGRYTEAFF.